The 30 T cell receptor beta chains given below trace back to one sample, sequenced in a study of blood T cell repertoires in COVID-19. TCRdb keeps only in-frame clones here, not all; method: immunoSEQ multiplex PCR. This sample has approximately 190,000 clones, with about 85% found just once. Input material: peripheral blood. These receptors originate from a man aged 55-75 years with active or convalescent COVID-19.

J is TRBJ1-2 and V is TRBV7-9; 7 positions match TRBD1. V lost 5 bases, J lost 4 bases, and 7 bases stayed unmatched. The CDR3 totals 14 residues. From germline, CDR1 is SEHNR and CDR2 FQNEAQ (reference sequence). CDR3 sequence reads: CASSLGTAPYGYTF. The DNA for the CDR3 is TGTGCCAGCAGCCTAGGGACAGCACCCTATGGCTACACCTTC.

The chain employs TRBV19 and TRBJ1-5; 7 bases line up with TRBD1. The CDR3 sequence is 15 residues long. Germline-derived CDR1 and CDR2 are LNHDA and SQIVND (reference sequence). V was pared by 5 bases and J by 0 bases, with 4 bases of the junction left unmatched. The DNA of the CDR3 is TGTGCCAGTAGTCGGGACAGCTATAGCAATCAGCCCCAGCATTTT. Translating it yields CASSRDSYSNQPQHF.

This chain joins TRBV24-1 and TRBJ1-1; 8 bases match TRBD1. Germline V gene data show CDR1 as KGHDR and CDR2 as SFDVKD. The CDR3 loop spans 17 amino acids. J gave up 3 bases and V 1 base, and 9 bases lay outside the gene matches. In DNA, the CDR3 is TGTGCCACCAGTGATTTTTACAGGGGGAAGTGGTACACTGAAGCTTTCTTT. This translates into CATSDFYRGKWYTEAFF.

CDR3 DNA sequence: TGTGCCAGCAGTTCGACAGGGAGGAGCACTGAAGCTTTCTTT. Protein sequence: CASSSTGRSTEAFF. This chain links TRBV2 with TRBJ1-1; 7 bases align to TRBD1. The germline V gene has CDR1 SNHLY and CDR2 FYNNEI. CDR3 size: 14 residues. The ends lost 5 bases at V and 4 bases at J; junction bases unmatched: 7.

The CDR3 reads CASSLVGGEQFF. The CDR3 bases are TGCGCCAGCAGCTTGGTAGGCGGTGAGCAGTTCTTC. This chain uses TRBV5-1 with TRBJ2-1; D gene uncertain. From germline, CDR1 is SGHRS and CDR2 YFSETQ. CDR3 length: 12 amino acids. V lost 0 bases, J lost 9 bases, and 7 bases lay in between.

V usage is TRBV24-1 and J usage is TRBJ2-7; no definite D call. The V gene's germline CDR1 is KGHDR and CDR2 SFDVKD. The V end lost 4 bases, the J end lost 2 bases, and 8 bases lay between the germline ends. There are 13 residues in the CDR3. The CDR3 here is CATSDRVTYEQYF. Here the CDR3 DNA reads TGTGCCACCAGTGACCGTGTAACCTACGAGCAGTACTTC.

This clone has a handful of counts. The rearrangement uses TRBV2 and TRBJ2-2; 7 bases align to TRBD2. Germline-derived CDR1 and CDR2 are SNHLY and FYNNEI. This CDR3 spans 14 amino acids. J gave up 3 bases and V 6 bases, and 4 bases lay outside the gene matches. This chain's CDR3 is CASSPTSDTGELFF. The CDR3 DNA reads TGTGCCAGCAGCCCCACTAGCGACACCGGGGAGCTGTTTTTT.

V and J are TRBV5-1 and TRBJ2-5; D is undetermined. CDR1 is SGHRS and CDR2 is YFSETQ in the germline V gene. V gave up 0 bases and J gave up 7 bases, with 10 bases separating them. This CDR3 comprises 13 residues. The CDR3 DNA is TGCGCCAGCAGCTTGGATCCGTCGGGGACCCAGTACTTC. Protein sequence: CASSLDPSGTQYF.

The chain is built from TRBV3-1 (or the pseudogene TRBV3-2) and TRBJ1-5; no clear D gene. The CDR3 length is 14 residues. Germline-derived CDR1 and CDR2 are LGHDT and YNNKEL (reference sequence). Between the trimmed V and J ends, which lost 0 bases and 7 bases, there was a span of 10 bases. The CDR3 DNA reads TGTGCCAGCAGCCAAGAGTTTCAGGCACAGCCCCAGCATTTT. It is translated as CASSQEFQAQPQHF.

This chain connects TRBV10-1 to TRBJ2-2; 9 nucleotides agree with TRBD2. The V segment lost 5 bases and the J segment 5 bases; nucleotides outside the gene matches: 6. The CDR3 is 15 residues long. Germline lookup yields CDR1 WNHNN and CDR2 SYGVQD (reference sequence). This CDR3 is CASSPGLASTGELFF. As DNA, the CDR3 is TGCGCCAGCAGTCCGGGACTAGCTAGTACCGGGGAGCTGTTTTTT.

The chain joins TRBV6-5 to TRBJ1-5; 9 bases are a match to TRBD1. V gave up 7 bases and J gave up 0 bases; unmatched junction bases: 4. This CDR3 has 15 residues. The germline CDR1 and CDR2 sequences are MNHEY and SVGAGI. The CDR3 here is CASILTGGSNQPQHF. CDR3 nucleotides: TGTGCCAGCATTCTGACAGGGGGTAGCAATCAGCCCCAGCATTTT.

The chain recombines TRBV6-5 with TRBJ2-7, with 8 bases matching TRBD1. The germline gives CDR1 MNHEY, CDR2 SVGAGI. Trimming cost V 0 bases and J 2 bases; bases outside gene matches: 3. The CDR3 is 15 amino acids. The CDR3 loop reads CASSYSPTGAYEQYF. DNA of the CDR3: TGTGCCAGCAGTTACTCGCCGACAGGGGCCTACGAGCAGTACTTC.

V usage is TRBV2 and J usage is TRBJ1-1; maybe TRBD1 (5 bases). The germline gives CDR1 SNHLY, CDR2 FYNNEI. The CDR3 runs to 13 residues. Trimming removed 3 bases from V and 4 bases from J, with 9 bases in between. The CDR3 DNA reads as TGTGCCAGCAGTGACTCAGGGTTCACTGAAGCTTTCTTT. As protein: CASSDSGFTEAFF.

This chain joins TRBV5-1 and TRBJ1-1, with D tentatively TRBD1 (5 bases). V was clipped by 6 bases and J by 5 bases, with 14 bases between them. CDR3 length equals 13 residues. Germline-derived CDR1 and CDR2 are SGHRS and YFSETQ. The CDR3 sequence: CASKQGMGTEAFF. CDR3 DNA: TGCGCCAGCAAGCAGGGTATGGGAACTGAAGCTTTCTTT.

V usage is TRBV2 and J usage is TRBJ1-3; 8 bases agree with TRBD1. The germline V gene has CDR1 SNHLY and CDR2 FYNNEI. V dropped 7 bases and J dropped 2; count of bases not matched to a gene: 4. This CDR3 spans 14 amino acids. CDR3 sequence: CASTPDRAGNTIYF. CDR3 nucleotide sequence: TGTGCCAGCACCCCGGACAGGGCTGGAAACACCATATATTTT.

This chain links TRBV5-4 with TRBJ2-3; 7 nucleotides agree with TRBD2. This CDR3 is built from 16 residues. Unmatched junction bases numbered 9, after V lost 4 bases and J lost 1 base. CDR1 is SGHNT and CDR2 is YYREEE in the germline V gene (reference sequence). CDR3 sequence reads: CASSRGPSGGTDTQYF. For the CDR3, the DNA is TGTGCCAGCAGCCGAGGGCCCAGCGGGGGCACAGATACGCAGTATTTT.

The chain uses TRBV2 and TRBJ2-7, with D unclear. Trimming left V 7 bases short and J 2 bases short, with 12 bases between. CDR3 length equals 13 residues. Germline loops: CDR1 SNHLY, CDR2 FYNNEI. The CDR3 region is CASTATNPYEQYF. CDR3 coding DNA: TGTGCCAGCACTGCAACTAACCCCTACGAGCAGTACTTC.

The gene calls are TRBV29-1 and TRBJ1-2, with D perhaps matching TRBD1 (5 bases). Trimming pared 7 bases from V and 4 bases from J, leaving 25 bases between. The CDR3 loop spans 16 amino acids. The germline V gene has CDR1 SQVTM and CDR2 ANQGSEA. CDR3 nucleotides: TGCAGCGCCGCCTCCGACAGCAAGACTCTATCCTATGGCTACACCTTC. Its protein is CSAASDSKTLSYGYTF.

As DNA, the CDR3 is TGTGCCAGCAGAACCCCCCACATACAGAACACTGAAGCTTTCTTT. It yields the protein CASRTPHIQNTEAFF. The chain carries TRBV21-1 and TRBJ1-1; the listed D gene, TRBD1, was not tested against the DNA. TRBV21-1 is a pseudogene segment. The CDR3 loop spans 15 amino acids.

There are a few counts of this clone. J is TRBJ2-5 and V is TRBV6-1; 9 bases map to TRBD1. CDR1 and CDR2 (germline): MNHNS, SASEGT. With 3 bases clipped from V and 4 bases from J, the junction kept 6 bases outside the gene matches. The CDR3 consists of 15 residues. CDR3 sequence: CASSEGVGQGETQYF. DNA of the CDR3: TGTGCCAGCAGTGAGGGTGTGGGACAGGGAGAGACCCAGTACTTC.

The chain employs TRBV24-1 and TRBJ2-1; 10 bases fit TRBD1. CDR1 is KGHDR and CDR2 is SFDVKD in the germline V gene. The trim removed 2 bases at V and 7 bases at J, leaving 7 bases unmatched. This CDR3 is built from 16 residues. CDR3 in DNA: TGTGCCACCAGTGATTACCCTAGGACAGGGGGAAATGAGCAGTTCTTC. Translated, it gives CATSDYPRTGGNEQFF.

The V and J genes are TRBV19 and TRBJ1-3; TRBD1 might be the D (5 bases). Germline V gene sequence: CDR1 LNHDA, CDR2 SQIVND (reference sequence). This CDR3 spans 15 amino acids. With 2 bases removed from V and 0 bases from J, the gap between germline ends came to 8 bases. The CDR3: CASSISGGSGNTIYF. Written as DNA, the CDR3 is TGTGCCAGTAGTATATCCGGGGGCTCTGGAAACACCATATATTTT.

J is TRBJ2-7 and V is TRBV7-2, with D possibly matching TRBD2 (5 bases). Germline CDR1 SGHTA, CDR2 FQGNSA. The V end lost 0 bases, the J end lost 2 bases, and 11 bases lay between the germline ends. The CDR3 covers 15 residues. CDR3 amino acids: CASSLAPETTYEQYF. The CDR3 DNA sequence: TGTGCCAGCAGCTTAGCCCCCGAGACTACCTACGAGCAGTACTTC.

CDR3: CASSENKGWAYEQYF. In DNA, the CDR3 is TGTGCCAGCAGTGAAAATAAGGGGTGGGCCTACGAGCAGTACTTC. The chain links TRBV6-1 to TRBJ2-7, with D perhaps matching TRBD1 (5 bases). V was trimmed by 2 bases and J by 2 bases, leaving 13 bases between them. Looked up from germline, CDR1 is MNHNS and CDR2 is SASEGT. The CDR3 extends over 15 amino acids.

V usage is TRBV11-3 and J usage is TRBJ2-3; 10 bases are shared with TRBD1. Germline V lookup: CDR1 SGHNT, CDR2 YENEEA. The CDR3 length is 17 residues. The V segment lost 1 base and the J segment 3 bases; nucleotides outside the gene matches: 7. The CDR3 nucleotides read TGTGCCAGCAGCTTAGGATCCGGGACAGGGGAGACAGATACGCAGTATTTT. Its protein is CASSLGSGTGETDTQYF.

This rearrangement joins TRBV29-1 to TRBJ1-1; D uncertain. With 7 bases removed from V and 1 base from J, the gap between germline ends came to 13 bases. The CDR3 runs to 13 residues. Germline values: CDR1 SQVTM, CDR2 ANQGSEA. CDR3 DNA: TGCAGCGCCACGAACGGGAGGAACACTGAAGCTTTCTTT. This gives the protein CSATNGRNTEAFF.

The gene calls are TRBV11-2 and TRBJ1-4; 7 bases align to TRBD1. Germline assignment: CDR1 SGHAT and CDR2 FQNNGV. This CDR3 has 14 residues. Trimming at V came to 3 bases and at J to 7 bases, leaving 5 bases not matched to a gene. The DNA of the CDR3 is TGTGCCAGCAGCTTGCGACAGGGAAGTGAAAAACTGTTTTTT. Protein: CASSLRQGSEKLFF.

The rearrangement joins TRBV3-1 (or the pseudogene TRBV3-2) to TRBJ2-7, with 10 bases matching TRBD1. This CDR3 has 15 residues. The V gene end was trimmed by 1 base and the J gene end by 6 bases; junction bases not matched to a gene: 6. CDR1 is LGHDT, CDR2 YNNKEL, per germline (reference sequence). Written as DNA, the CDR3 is TGTGCCAGCAGCCAAGGTGACAGGGGGCGCGCCGAGCAGTACTTC. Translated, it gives CASSQGDRGRAEQYF.

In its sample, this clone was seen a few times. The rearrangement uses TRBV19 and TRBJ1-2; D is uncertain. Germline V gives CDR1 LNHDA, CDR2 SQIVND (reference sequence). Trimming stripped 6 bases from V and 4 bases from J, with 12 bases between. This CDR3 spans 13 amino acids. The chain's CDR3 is CASSLDGSYGYTF. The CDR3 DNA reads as TGTGCCAGTAGCCTAGACGGTTCCTATGGCTACACCTTC.

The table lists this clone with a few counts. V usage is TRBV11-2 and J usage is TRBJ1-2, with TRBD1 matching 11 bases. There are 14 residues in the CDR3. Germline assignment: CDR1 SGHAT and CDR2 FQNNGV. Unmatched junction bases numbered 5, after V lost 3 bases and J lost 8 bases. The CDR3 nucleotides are TGTGCCAGCAGCTTTGGACAGGGGGCGCGGGGCTACACCTTC. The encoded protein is CASSFGQGARGYTF. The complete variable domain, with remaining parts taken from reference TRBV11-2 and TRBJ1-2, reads EAGVAQSPRYKIIEKRQSVAFWCNPISGHATLYWYQQILGQGPKLLIQFQNNGVVDDSQLPKDRFSAERLKGVDSTLKIQPAKLEDSAVYLCASSFGQGARGYTFGSGTRLTVV.